This passage covers 14 T cell receptor beta chains from one sample sequenced in a study of cytomegalovirus exposure and HLA in healthy donors. Both 60 Vbeta primers and 13 Jbeta primers went into the PCR. Repertoires were generated with immunoSEQ multiplex PCR, while TCRdb's copy carries only in-frame clones and drops some. The sample shows some 140,000 clones, roughly four fifths of them seen only once. The specimen sequenced was PBMCs. The receptors originated from a female donor in good health and CMV-seropositive.

Only a few counts were recorded for this clone. The genes are TRBV11-2 and TRBJ2-2; D unclear. The V and J ends lost 3 bases and 5 bases respectively, with 7 bases between them. CDR1 is SGHAT, CDR2 FQNNGV, per germline. CDR3 size: 13 residues. Here the CDR3 reads CASSFEATGELFF. DNA for the CDR3: TGTGCCAGCAGCTTCGAAGCTACCGGGGAGCTGTTTTTT.

The chain has TRBV15 and TRBJ2-5, with D possibly matching TRBD1 (5 bases). From germline, CDR1 is LNHNV and CDR2 YYDKDF (reference sequence). The CDR3 consists of 13 residues. The germline V and J ends were trimmed by 1 base and 5 bases, with 8 bases remaining between them. This chain's CDR3 is CATSRGRVETQYF. The CDR3 nucleotides are TGTGCCACCAGCAGAGGCAGGGTTGAGACCCAGTACTTC.

The rearrangement uses TRBV6-5 and TRBJ1-5, with a tentative D call TRBD1 (6 bases). This CDR3 is 15 amino acids long. From germline, CDR1 is MNHEY and CDR2 SVGAGI. Trimming stripped 6 bases from V and 0 bases from J, with 12 bases between. The CDR3 spells CASRQGTYSNQPQHF. The CDR3 bases are TGTGCCAGCAGACAGGGTACCTATAGCAATCAGCCCCAGCATTTT.

The chain links TRBV7-6 to TRBJ2-3; D is unresolved. The germline V gene has CDR1 SGHVS and CDR2 FNYEAQ. The V and J ends lost 6 bases and 6 bases respectively, with 13 bases between them. This CDR3 contains 13 residues. In DNA form, the CDR3 reads TGTGCCAGCAGACGCACGGGTAGTGATACGCAGTATTTT. Translating gives CASRRTGSDTQYF.

The chain combines TRBV5-1 with TRBJ2-2; 12 bases line up with TRBD1. The CDR3 length is 16 residues. V was pared by 4 bases and J by 3 bases, with 4 bases of the junction left unmatched. Germline V gene sequence: CDR1 SGHRS, CDR2 YFSETQ. In nucleotides, the CDR3 is TGCGCCAGCAGCAAGGGACAGGGGGCCGACACCGGGGAGCTGTTTTTT. It is translated as CASSKGQGADTGELFF.

CDR3 sequence reads: CAWERAGGKFF. CDR3 sequence (DNA): TGTGCCTGGGAGAGAGCGGGGGGGAAATTCTTC. The J gene is TRBJ2-1, the V gene TRBV30; 10 positions agree with TRBD2. The V gene's germline CDR1 is GTSNPN and CDR2 SVGIG (reference sequence). The V segment lost 5 bases and the J segment 16 bases; nucleotides outside the gene matches: 8. This CDR3 is built from 11 residues.

Only a few counts were recorded for this clone. The genes are TRBV11-2 and TRBJ1-1; weak D call: TRBD1 (5 bases). The V gene's germline CDR1 is SGHAT and CDR2 FQNNGV. V lost 1 base and J 7 bases, leaving 10 bases between the germline ends. This CDR3 contains 13 residues. Written as DNA, the CDR3 is TGTGCCAGCAGCTTAGGGCAGCAGGGTGAAGCTTTCTTT. Its protein is CASSLGQQGEAFF.

The chain combines TRBV6-1 with TRBJ1-2; D is undetermined. Germline-derived CDR1 and CDR2 are MNHNS and SASEGT. This CDR3 region has 13 residues. V lost 4 bases to trimming and J lost 4 bases, with 10 bases between them. The CDR3 sequence: CASSGEATYGYTF. The DNA for the CDR3 is TGTGCCAGCAGTGGTGAGGCCACCTATGGCTACACCTTC.

The chain employs TRBV12-2 and TRBJ2-5; the table's D call, TRBD2, was not checked against the DNA. TRBV12-2 is a pseudogene segment. This CDR3 has 21 amino acids. The CDR3 protein is CASRPALTSGLGRYQIQTQYF. CDR3 DNA: TGTGCAAGTCGCCCAGCACTTACTAGTGGTTTGGGCCGGTACCAAATTCAGACCCAGTACTTC.

This clone was detected a few times. The V gene is TRBV7-9, the J gene TRBJ2-3, with D uncertain. Germline V gene data show CDR1 as SEHNR and CDR2 as FQNEAQ (reference sequence). V lost 5 bases and J 0 bases, leaving 15 bases between the germline ends. The CDR3 has 16 amino acids. CDR3 sequence: CASSPRWASSTDTQYF. As DNA, the CDR3 is TGTGCCAGCAGCCCCCGTTGGGCCTCTAGCACAGATACGCAGTATTTT. The full variable domain, with the rest looked up from reference TRBV7-9 and TRBJ2-3, is DTGVSQNPRHKITKRGQNVTFRCDPISEHNRLYWYRQTLGQGPEFLTYFQNEAQLEKSRLLSDRFSAERPKGSFSTLEIQRTEQGDSAMYLCASSPRWASSTDTQYFGPGTRLTVL.

The rearrangement links TRBV19 to TRBJ2-7; TRBD2 agrees at 11 bases. J gave up 4 bases and V 6 bases, and 14 bases lay outside the gene matches. CDR1 LNHDA and CDR2 SQIVND come from the germline V gene (reference sequence). This CDR3 contains 17 residues. DNA of the CDR3: TGTGCCAGTAGCCCGGGACTAGCGGACTCCGAGGGTTACGAGCAGTACTTC. It encodes CASSPGLADSEGYEQYF.

This chain connects TRBV15 to TRBJ1-5; no clear D. The CDR3 is made up of 13 amino acids. CDR1 is LNHNV, CDR2 YYDKDF, per germline (reference sequence). V was pared by 5 bases and J by 8 bases, with 13 bases between. CDR3 amino acids: CATSLRDSKPQHF. CDR3 bases: TGTGCCACCAGCCTCCGGGATTCCAAGCCCCAGCATTTT.

The chain links TRBV5-1 to TRBJ2-7; the D gene is possibly TRBD1 (8 bases). The CDR3 is 14 amino acids. Trimming cost V 1 base and J 3 bases, with 11 bases left between them. The germline V gene encodes CDR1 SGHRS and CDR2 YFSETQ. The CDR3 loop is CASSLTGGDYEQYF. The CDR3 region has the DNA TGCGCCAGCAGCTTGACAGGGGGGGACTACGAGCAGTACTTC.

The rearrangement links TRBV25-1 to TRBJ1-3; D gene uncertain. Germline loops: CDR1 MGHDK, CDR2 SYGVNS. The CDR3 runs to 16 residues. V lost 4 bases and J 0 bases, leaving 13 bases between the germline ends. CDR3 nucleotides: TGTGCCAGCAGTGCCCCGTTGGAGGCCTCTGGAAACACCATATATTTT. Amino acids: CASSAPLEASGNTIYF.